A selection of T cell receptor beta chains follows, all from one sample in a study of blood T cell repertoires in COVID-19. The repertoire was sequenced with immunoSEQ multiplex PCR; TCRdb's copy has only in-frame clones and lacks some. The sample lists more than 15,000 clones; roughly nine tenths were seen once. The sequencing input was peripheral blood. Receptors were obtained from a human donor in a cohort sampled during active COVID-19. The CDR3 runs from the conserved cysteine through the conserved F or W. D genes are given only for firm matches. Part of the rows lack a size; the others show once, few, many or a class for expanded clones.

V	J	D	size	CDR3	DNA
TRBV2	TRBJ1-5	NA	NA	CASSAGNQPQHF	TGTGCCAGCAGTGCAGGCAATCAGCCCCAGCATTTT
TRBV28	TRBJ2-5	TRBD1	NA	CASSSDRGPQETQYF	TGTGCCAGCAGTTCGGACAGGGGGCCCCAAGAGACCCAGTACTTC
TRBV18	TRBJ2-2	NA	NA	CASSLYGGELFF	TGTGCCAGCTCCCTCTACGGCGGGGAGCTGTTTTTT
TRBV5-1	TRBJ1-5	NA	once	CATREDGEYSNQPQHF	TGCGCCACCAGGGAGGACGGTGAGTATAGCAATCAGCCCCAGCATTTT
TRBV27	TRBJ2-3	NA	NA	CASRRDFSTDTQYF	TGTGCCAGCAGACGGGACTTCAGCACAGATACGCAGTATTTT
TRBV30	TRBJ1-6	TRBD1	NA	CAWSTGQNSPLHF	TGTGCCTGGAGTACGGGACAGAATTCACCCCTCCACTTT
TRBV5-1	TRBJ2-1	NA	NA	CASSLRASVPYNEQFF	TGCGCCAGCAGCTTAAGAGCCTCGGTCCCCTACAATGAGCAGTTCTTC
TRBV6-2/TRBV6-3	TRBJ1-2	NA	NA	CASSLGYRIYGYTF	TGTGCCAGCAGTTTGGGCTACAGAATCTATGGCTACACCTTC
TRBV5-7	TRBJ2-3	TRBD1	NA	CASSPLPRGTGIPDTQYF	TGTGCCAGCAGCCCACTTCCCCGGGGGACAGGTATCCCAGATACGCAGTATTTT
TRBV3-1/TRBV3-2	TRBJ2-3	NA	NA	CASSQEPSPQYF	TGTGCCAGCAGCCAAGAGCCTAGCCCCCAGTATTTT
TRBV6-5	TRBJ1-1	TRBD1	NA	CASSYSGTGGHTEAFF	TGTGCCAGCAGTTACTCTGGGACAGGGGGACACACTGAAGCTTTCTTT
TRBV6-5	TRBJ1-1	NA	NA	CASSSPGRWTEAFF	TGTGCCAGCAGTTCACCAGGGAGGTGGACTGAAGCTTTCTTT
TRBV28	TRBJ2-1	NA	NA	CASSLNFPNEQFF	TGTGCCAGCAGTTTAAACTTTCCCAATGAGCAGTTCTTC
TRBV28	TRBJ1-1	TRBD1	NA	CASSSAGGARTEAFF	TGTGCCAGCAGTTCTGCAGGGGGCGCAAGGACTGAAGCTTTCTTT
TRBV18	TRBJ2-7	TRBD1	NA	CASSPDRDVDEQYF	TGTGCCAGCTCACCAGACAGGGACGTGGACGAGCAGTACTTC
TRBV6-2/TRBV6-3	TRBJ2-1	TRBD2	NA	CASSYVTGRPQISSGRGEQFF	TGTGCCAGCAGTTACGTCACGGGTCGACCCCAAATTTCTAGCGGGAGGGGTGAGCAGTTCTTC
TRBV6-5	TRBJ2-7	TRBD1	NA	CASRTTGVSSYEQYF	TGTGCCAGCAGGACAACAGGGGTAAGCTCCTACGAGCAGTACTTC
TRBV19	TRBJ2-5	NA	NA	CASSIAPGGETQYF	TGTGCCAGTAGTATAGCTCCAGGAGGGGAGACCCAGTACTTC
TRBV20-1	TRBJ2-5	TRBD2	NA	CSASPTSGRSETQYF	TGCAGTGCTAGTCCCACTAGCGGGAGGTCGGAGACCCAGTACTTC
TRBV6-4	TRBJ2-4	TRBD2	NA	CASSPSKVTSGEHPEYF	TGTGCCAGCAGTCCCTCTAAAGTAACTAGCGGCGAACATCCGGAGTACTTC
TRBV18	TRBJ2-1	NA	NA	CASSSYSRVRYNEQFF	TGTGCCAGCTCATCGTATTCCAGGGTTAGATACAATGAGCAGTTCTTC
TRBV9	TRBJ2-5	TRBD1	NA	CASEGQGGTTQYF	TGTGCCAGCGAAGGACAGGGTGGTACGACCCAGTACTTC
TRBV5-8	TRBJ2-5	TRBD1	NA	CASSFGQGAEVETQYF	TGTGCCAGCAGCTTTGGACAGGGGGCGGAAGTGGAGACCCAGTACTTC
TRBV19	TRBJ1-2	NA	once	CASSTGIPTNYGYTF	TGTGCCAGTAGTACCGGGATCCCTACTAACTATGGCTACACCTTC
TRBV5-1	TRBJ1-1	NA	NA	CASSRDTGTNTEAFF	TGCGCCAGCAGCAGGGATACAGGGACGAACACTGAAGCTTTCTTT
TRBV6-2/TRBV6-3	TRBJ1-5	NA	NA	CASSSNRQVYEGQPQHF	TGTGCCAGCAGTTCCAATCGTCAGGTCTACGAAGGTCAGCCCCAGCATTTT
TRBV2	TRBJ1-2	NA	NA	CASSEAGALYGYTF	TGTGCCAGCAGTGAAGCAGGAGCGCTCTATGGCTACACCTTC
TRBV29-1	TRBJ1-5	NA	NA	CSVVLGVNQPQHF	TGCAGCGTTGTACTCGGGGTCAATCAGCCCCAGCATTTT
TRBV19	TRBJ1-5	TRBD1	NA	CASTGQGLQGNQPQHF	TGTGCCAGTACGGGACAGGGGCTGCAAGGGAATCAGCCCCAGCATTTT
TRBV5-1	TRBJ1-6	TRBD1	NA	CASSLGDSINPLHF	TGCGCCAGCAGCTTAGGGGACAGCATTAATCCCCTCCACTTT
TRBV5-1	TRBJ2-2	NA	NA	CASSLSAANTGELFF	TGCGCCAGCAGCTTGTCCGCAGCGAACACCGGGGAGCTGTTTTTT
TRBV11-3	TRBJ1-2	NA	NA	CASSSPPGLDGYTF	TGTGCCAGCAGCTCCCCCCCAGGGCTAGATGGCTACACCTTC
TRBV7-9	TRBJ1-3	NA	few	CASSLASLVGNTIYF	TGTGCCAGCAGCCTGGCATCCCTGGTCGGAAACACCATATATTTT
TRBV9	TRBJ2-3	NA	NA	CASSTGGATTDTQYF	TGTGCCAGCAGCACAGGGGGGGCCACCACAGATACGCAGTATTTT
TRBV7-9	TRBJ2-3	TRBD1	NA	CASSSRDSPDTQYF	TGTGCCAGCAGCTCGAGGGACAGCCCAGATACGCAGTATTTT
TRBV5-1	TRBJ1-2	NA	NA	CASSYSEGVGYTF	TGCGCCAGCAGCTATTCAGAGGGAGTAGGCTACACCTTC
TRBV24-1	TRBJ2-1	TRBD1	NA	CATSDPGTGTGEQFF	TGTGCCACCAGTGATCCTGGGACAGGGACGGGTGAGCAGTTCTTC